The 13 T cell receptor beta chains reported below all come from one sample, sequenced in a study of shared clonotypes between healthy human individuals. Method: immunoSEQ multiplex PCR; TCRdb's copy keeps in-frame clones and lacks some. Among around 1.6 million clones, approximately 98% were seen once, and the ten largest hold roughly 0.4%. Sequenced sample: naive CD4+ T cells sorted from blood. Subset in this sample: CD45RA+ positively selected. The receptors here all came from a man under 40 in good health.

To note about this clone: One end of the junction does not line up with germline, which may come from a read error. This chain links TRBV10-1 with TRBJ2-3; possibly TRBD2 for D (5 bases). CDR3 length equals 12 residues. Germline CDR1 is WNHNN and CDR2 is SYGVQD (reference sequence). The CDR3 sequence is CASSESSSGLHF. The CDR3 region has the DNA TGCGCCAGCAGTGAGTCGTCGAGCGGTCTGCATTTT.

DNA of the CDR3: TGTGCCAGCTCAACCGGACAGGGTAGCGAGCAGTACTTC. Translation gives CASSTGQGSEQYF. V is TRBV18 and J is TRBJ2-7; 8 bases agree with TRBD1. Looked up from germline, CDR1 is KGHSH and CDR2 is LQKENI. J lost 6 bases, V lost 5 bases, and 6 bases had no gene match. The CDR3 covers 13 residues.

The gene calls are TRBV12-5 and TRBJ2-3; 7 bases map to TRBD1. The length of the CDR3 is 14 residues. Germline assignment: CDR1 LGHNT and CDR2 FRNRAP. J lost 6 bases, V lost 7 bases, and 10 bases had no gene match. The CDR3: CASALQGLGDTQYF. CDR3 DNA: TGTGCTAGTGCCTTACAGGGGCTAGGGGATACGCAGTATTTT.

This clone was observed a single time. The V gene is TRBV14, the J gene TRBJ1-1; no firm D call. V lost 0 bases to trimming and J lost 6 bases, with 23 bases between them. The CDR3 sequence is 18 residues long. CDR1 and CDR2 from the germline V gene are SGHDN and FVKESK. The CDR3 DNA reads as TGTGCCAGCAGCCAAGATCCCCTCCTCCGGGCCCATCCACCTGAAGCTTTCTTT. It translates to CASSQDPLLRAHPPEAFF.

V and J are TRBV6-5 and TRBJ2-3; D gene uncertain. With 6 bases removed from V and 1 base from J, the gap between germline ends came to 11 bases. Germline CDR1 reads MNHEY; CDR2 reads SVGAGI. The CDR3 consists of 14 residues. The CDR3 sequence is CASRTTERTDTQYF. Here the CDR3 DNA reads TGTGCCAGCAGAACAACCGAACGCACAGATACGCAGTATTTT.

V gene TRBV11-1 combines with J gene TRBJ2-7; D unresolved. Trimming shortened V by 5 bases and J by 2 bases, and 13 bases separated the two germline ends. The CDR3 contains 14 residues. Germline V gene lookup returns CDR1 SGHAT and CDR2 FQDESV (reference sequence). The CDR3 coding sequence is TGTGCCAGCAGCCCCCCCCGGGTCCCCTACGAGCAGTACTTC. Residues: CASSPPRVPYEQYF.

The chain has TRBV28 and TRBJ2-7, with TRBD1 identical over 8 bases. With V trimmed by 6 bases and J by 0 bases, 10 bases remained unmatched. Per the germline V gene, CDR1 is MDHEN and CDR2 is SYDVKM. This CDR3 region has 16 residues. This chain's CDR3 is CASSLRMGQASYEQYF. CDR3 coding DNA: TGTGCCAGCAGCCTGAGGATGGGACAGGCCTCCTACGAGCAGTACTTC.

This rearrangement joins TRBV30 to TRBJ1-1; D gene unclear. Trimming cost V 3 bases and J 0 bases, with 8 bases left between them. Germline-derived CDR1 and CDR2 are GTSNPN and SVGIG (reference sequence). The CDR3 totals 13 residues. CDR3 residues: CAWRQRMNTEAFF. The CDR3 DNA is TGTGCCTGGAGACAGCGAATGAACACTGAAGCTTTCTTT.

As DNA, the CDR3 is TGCGCCAGCAGCCAAGTCCGGGACAGGGGTTACGAGCAGTACTTC. It specifies CASSQVRDRGYEQYF. This chain links TRBV4-1 with TRBJ2-7; 10 positions match TRBD1. Per the germline V gene, CDR1 is MGHRA and CDR2 is YSYEKL. The junction had 4 bases not matched to a gene; V was cut back by 1 base and J by 4 bases. The CDR3 is 15 amino acids.

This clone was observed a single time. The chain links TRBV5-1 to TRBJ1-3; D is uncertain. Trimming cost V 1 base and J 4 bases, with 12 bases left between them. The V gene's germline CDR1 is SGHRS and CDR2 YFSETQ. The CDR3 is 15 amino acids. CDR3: CASSLSWTVGNTIYF. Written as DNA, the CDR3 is TGCGCCAGCAGCTTGAGTTGGACGGTCGGAAACACCATATATTTT.

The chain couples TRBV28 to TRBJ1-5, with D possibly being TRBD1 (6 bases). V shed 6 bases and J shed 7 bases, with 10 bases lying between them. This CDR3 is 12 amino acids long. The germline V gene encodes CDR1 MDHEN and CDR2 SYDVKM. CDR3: CASSQGSQPQHF. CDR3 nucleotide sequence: TGTGCCAGCAGCCAGGGGTCCCAGCCCCAGCATTTT. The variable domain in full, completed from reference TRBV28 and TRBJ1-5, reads DVKVTQSSRYLVKRTGEKVFLECVQDMDHENMFWYRQDPGLGLRLIYFSYDVKMKEKGDIPEGYSVSREKKERFSLILESASTNQTSMYLCASSQGSQPQHFGDGTRLSIL.

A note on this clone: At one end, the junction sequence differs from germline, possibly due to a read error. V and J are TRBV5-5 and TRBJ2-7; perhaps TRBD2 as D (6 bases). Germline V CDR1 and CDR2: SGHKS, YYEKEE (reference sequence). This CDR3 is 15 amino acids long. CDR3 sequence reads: CASSRLDRDSNEQYF. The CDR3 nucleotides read TGTGCCAGCAGCAGGCTCGACCGGGACTCCAACGAGCAGTACTTC. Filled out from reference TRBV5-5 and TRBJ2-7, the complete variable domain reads DAGVTQSPTHLIKTRGQQVTLRCSPISGHKSVSWYQQVLGQGPQFIFQYYEKEERGRGNFPDRFSARQFPNYSSELNVNALLLGDSALYLCASSRLDRDSNEQYFGPGTRLTVT.

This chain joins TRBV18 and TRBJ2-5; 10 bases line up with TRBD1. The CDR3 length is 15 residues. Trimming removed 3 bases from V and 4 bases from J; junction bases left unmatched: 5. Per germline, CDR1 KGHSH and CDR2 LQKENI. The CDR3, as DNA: TGTGCCAGCTCACCGAAGACAGGGGGCTTAGAGACCCAGTACTTC. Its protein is CASSPKTGGLETQYF.